Included here is one TCR beta chain sequence, with context. This clonotype showed up many times. Its antigen remains unidentified. No much larger clonotype is one base removed from it; base qualities were not supplied. The library was obtained by multiplex PCR. The instrument was an Illumina HiSeq 4000. CDR3 regions were amplified by Arm-PCR with iRepertoire HTBI primers to construct TCR beta libraries. Before sequencing, the PCR products underwent gel purification. As for the authors' bioinformatics: Gene usage analysis of CDR3 amino acid clonotypes relied on the roughly 60 TRBV and 13 to 15 TRBJ segments identified across samples. Filtered high-quality paired reads were merged into contigs using COPE and FqMerger. BLAST was used to align contigs to IMGT TRBV, TRBD and TRBJ reference genes, and CDR3 was defined according to IMGT. Clonotypes above 0.1% frequency were classified as highly expanded clones. Shannon entropy served as the measure of repertoire diversity, while the Gini coefficient captured V-J evenness. Public clonotypes were defined as clonotypes shared by more than one individual. TCRdb took the public reads, trimmed them with fastp at Q25, ran MiXCR for clone calling and kept in-frame beta chains. For every CDR3 protein sequence, its rows merge into one entry that carries the most common genes and DNA. TCRdb, not the authors, supplied the V and J calls. A total of approximately 400,000 distinct CDR3 sequences appear in this sample, around 14% of them only once. Of the sample, over 15% falls within the top ten clones.

This sample's time point label indicates: newly diagnosed GD, antithyroid drugs for less than 3 months. For both TCR sequencing and RNA sequencing, RNA was extracted from PBMCs using TRIzol. The diagnosis of Graves' disease followed American Thyroid Association guidelines. The patients came from an endocrinology department in Xi'an, China. Each patient gave roughly 8.4 milliliters of peripheral blood, collected in an EDTA anticoagulant tube. Ficoll Paque Plus density gradient separation was used to isolate PBMCs, and no additional T cell sorting was done. An Agilent 2100 Bioanalyzer and agarose gel were used to check RNA quality, and a NanoDrop 2000 was used to measure RNA concentration. The sample is drawn from a study of regulatory T cells in long-lasting Graves disease (dated by TCRdb to about 2021). Study-wide context: In the newly diagnosed Graves' disease group, patients had been taking antithyroid drugs for less than 3 months. Persistent Graves' disease patients were compared with newly diagnosed Graves' disease patients by peripheral blood TCR sequencing and RNA sequencing. The study was registered as a clinical trial and conducted in China. A total of about 35 samples underwent TCR sequencing: approximately 13 from persistent and some 20 from newly diagnosed Graves' disease patients. Summary of the overall study and its limitations: The small sample size was acknowledged by the authors as a limitation that may reduce accuracy. Peripheral blood alone was examined, since thyroid tissue, which constituted the primary lesion, could not be accessed. Only the TCR beta chain was sequenced and analyzed. Preferential use of TRBV28, TRBJ1-2 and TRBJ2-5 was observed in persistent disease, whereas TRBV20-1 and TRBJ2-1 were favored in newly diagnosed disease. Compared with newly diagnosed patients, persistent Graves' disease patients had lower TCR Shannon entropy and fewer highly expanded clones, which suggests clonal expansion. A larger number of public clonotypes was shared among persistent patients (under 3,000) than among newly diagnosed patients (over 850).

Sequences SNHLY (CDR1) and FYNNEI (CDR2) are obtained from the germline V gene. The junction shows trimming of 7 bases on V and 0 bases on J, plus 14 bases between the germline ends. The cysteine opens and the phenylalanine closes a CDR3 of 15 amino acids. The CDR3 DNA has 45 bases and is translated from base 1. These sequences were also reported in another study, on T cells in Graves' hyperthyroidism and ophthalmopathy. Per that second paper: Stable Graves' hyperthyroidism was defined as no progression to ophthalmopathy during 18 months of follow-up. Hyperthyroidism patients were aged 18 to 65 years and newly diagnosed, with disease duration of less than 2 months. Patients with uncontrolled infections, other autoimmune diseases, pregnancy or lactation were excluded. Diagnoses were established on the basis of clinical symptoms, serum thyroxine and TRAb, thyroid ultrasound, and orbital computed tomography. A first-round RT-PCR of the TCR CDR3 used the HTBI primer set with the Qiagen OneStep RT-PCR kit. Most expanded thyroid clonotypes (frequency above 0.001) were also found in blood, which suggests that blood repertoires may mirror thyroid immune responses. A 13 V-J signature model separated ophthalmopathy from stable hyperthyroidism, with around 91% sensitivity and 81.08% specificity in cross-validation and 80%/75% in testing. In validation, the model predicted progression to ophthalmopathy with 55% to 71% sensitivity and around 72% specificity, a median of around six months before onset. To identify TCR V-J signatures that set the groups apart, the researchers used a discovery cohort of 100 patients, made up of under 50 with Graves' ophthalmopathy and 57 with stable Graves' hyperthyroidism. Prospective prediction of ophthalmopathy was tested in an independent validation cohort of under 20 hyperthyroidism patients and 15 to 17 patients who later progressed to ophthalmopathy. The 90 to 100 discovery patients were randomly divided into training and test sets at a 7:3 ratio. In several Graves' hyperthyroidism patients, the study also compared T-cell repertoires from thyroid tissue with T-cell repertoires from blood. Following sampling, methimazole starting at 30 mg daily was given to hyperthyroidism patients, and high-dose intravenous methylprednisolone was given to ophthalmopathy patients. Libraries were constructed in a second round of multiplex PCR, after which size selection and purification were performed. The libraries were sequenced on an Illumina HiSeq2000 using paired-end 100 bp reads. SOAPnuke was used to process the raw data, removing reads that contained adapters or uncalled bases, had a mean Phred below 15, or lacked an exact match to the constant primer or identifier. COPE v1.2.5 was used to merge the high-quality paired reads, and each unique nucleotide sequence was defined as a clonotype. Clonotypes were aligned to IMGT TRBV, TRBD and TRBJ reference segments using MiTCR v1.1. Analysis was restricted to V-J combinations with a frequency above 0.0001, which covered 99.2% of repertoires. The TCS score was defined as the ratio of F50 (clonal expansion) to E x V (chaos), calculated using BLOSUM62-based TCRdist between CDR3 peptides within each V-J. Welch's t-statistics and random forest reduced approximately 520 V-J features to 10 to 15, which were used in a naive Bayes classifier (R e1071). Sample size was not statistically predetermined, and blinding of investigators to group allocation was not performed. TCR Vbeta CDR3 sequencing of 140 or so peripheral blood samples (approximately 44 ophthalmopathy, 70 to 85 hyperthyroidism and some 17 progressor patients) is reported in the paper.

This clonotype was sampled from a woman in her twenties or thirties with Graves disease. Donor details come from another sample of the same person, matched by shared clones. The chain is made from TRBV2 and TRBJ2-3; the D gene is not confidently resolved. The sample in question was peripheral blood mononuclear cells (PBMCs), obtained at new diagnosis, from a patient treated with antithyroid drugs. CDR3 loop: CASMGWRPSTDTQYF. At the DNA level, the sequence is TGTGCCAGCATGGGATGGCGCCCGAGCACAGATACGCAGTATTTT.